This T cell receptor beta chain was profiled in a study of blood T cell repertoires in COVID-19. Study details: Material from acute and convalescent COVID-19 was sourced from the United States, Italy and Spain.

Per the study methods: Reference gene primer amplification gave estimated nucleated cell counts. Here immunoSEQ multiplex PCR was the method, and the copy in TCRdb shows in-frame clones only, minus some. Clonal size and the V and J genes are those of that table, whereas D and trimming came from the DNA. The top ten hold more than 7.5% of the sample, which has 490,000 or so clones, approximately 86% seen once. The CDR3 spans 14 residues. Germline V lookup: CDR1 GTSNPN, CDR2 SVGIG (reference sequence). V was pared by 2 bases and J by 6 bases, with 15 bases between. The study drew participants aged about 18 to 89 years from approximately 25 US areas. Either two negative PCRs, clearance, or symptom resolution qualified Cohort 3 donors as recovered.

Sequenced: PBMCs or T cells enriched from blood (not recorded which). The J gene is TRBJ2-3, the V gene TRBV30; no definite D call. This clonotype was obtained from a woman aged 55-70 years who had recovered from COVID-19. Here the CDR3 reads CAWSSLTLSDTQYF. The CDR3 region has the DNA TGTGCCTGGAGTTCTCTGACACTCTCGGATACGCAGTATTTT.